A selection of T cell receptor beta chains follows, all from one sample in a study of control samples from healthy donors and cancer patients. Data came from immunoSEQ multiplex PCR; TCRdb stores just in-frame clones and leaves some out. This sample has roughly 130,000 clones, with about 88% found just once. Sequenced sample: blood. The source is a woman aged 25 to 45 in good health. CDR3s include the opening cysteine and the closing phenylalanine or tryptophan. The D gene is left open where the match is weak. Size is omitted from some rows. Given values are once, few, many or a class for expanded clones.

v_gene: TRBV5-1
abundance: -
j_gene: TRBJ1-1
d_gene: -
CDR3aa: CASRLVGGTMNTEAFF
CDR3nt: TGCGCCAGCAGGTTGGTGGGGGGCACGATGAACACTGAAGCTTTCTTT

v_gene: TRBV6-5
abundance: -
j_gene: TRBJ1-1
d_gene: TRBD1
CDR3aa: CASITTGATEAFF
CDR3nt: TGTGCCAGCATTACTACAGGGGCCACTGAAGCTTTCTTT

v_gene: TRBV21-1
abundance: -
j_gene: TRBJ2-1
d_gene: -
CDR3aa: CASSKVSSGRATYNEQFF
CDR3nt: TGTGCCAGCAGCAAAGTGAGTAGCGGGAGGGCCACGTACAATGAGCAGTTCTTC

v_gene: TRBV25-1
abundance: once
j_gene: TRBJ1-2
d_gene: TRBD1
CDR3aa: CASSEARGLGGYTF
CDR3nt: TGTGCCAGCAGTGAAGCCAGGGGGTTAGGGGGCTACACCTTC

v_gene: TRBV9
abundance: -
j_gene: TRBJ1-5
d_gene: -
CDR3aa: CASSVEAGRQPQHF
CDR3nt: TGTGCCAGCAGCGTAGAGGCAGGGCGGCAGCCCCAGCATTTT

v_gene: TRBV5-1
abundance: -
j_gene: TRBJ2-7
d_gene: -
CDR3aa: CASGEGLYEQYF
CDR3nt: TGCGCCAGTGGAGAGGGACTCTACGAGCAGTACTTC

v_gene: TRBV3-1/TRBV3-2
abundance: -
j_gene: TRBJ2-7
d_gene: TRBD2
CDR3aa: CASSQGIAGNYEQYF
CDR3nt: TGTGCCAGCAGCCAAGGAATAGCGGGAAACTACGAGCAGTACTTC

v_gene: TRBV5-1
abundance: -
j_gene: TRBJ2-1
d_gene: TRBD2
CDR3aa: CASSPGRGGSSYNEQFF
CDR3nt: TGTGCCAGCAGCCCGGGCCGCGGGGGGAGCTCCTACAATGAGCAGTTCTTC

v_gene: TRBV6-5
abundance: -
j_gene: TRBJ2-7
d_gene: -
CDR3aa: CASVPPSTYEQYF
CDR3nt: TGTGCCAGCGTCCCCCCCTCTACCTACGAGCAGTACTTC

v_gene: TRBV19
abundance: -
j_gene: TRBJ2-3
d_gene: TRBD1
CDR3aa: CASGQGATDTQYF
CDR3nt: TGTGCCAGCGGACAGGGGGCCACAGATACGCAGTATTTT

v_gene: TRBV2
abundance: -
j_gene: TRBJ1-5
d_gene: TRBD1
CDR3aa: CASSETGRYQPQHF
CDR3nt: TGTGCCAGCAGTGAGACAGGGCGGTATCAGCCCCAGCATTTT

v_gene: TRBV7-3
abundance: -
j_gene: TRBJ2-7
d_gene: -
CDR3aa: CASSEGGASSYEQYF
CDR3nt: TGTGCCAGCAGCGAGGGGGGGGCCTCCTCCTACGAGCAGTACTTC

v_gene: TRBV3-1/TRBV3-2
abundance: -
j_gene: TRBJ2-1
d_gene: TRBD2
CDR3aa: CASSQDLLREGRHEQFF
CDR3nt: TGTGCCAGCAGCCAAGATCTTTTGCGGGAGGGCCGACATGAGCAGTTCTTC

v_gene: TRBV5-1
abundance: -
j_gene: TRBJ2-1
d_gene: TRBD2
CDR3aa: CASSFGTSGSGEQFF
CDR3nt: TGCGCCAGCAGTTTTGGGACTAGCGGGAGTGGGGAGCAGTTCTTC

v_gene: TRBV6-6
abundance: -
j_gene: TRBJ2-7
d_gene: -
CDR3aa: CASSTQGTSYEQYF
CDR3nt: TGTGCCAGCAGTACTCAGGGGACCTCCTACGAGCAGTACTTC

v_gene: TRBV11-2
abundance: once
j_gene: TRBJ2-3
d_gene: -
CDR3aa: CASSLDPASDTQYF
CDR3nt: TGTGCCAGCAGCTTAGACCCGGCTTCCGATACGCAGTATTTT

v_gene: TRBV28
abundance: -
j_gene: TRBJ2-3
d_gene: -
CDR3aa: CASTDPTTDTQYF
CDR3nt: TGTGCCAGCACCGACCCCACCACAGATACGCAGTATTTT

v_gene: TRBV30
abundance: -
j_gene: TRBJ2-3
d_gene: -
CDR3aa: CAWSLRGGDTQYF
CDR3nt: TGTGCCTGGAGTCTGCGGGGTGGGGATACGCAGTATTTT

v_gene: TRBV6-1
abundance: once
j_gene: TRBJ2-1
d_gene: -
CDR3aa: CASSEDSHYNEQFF
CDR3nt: TGTGCCAGCAGTGAAGACAGCCATTACAATGAGCAGTTCTTC

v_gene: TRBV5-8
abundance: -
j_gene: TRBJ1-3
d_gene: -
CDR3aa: CASSRGVTSGNTIYF
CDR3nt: TGTGCCAGCAGCCGGGGGGTGACCTCTGGAAACACCATATATTTT

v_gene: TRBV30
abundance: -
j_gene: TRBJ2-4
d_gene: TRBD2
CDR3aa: CAWSTLAGGVQNIQYF
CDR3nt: TGTGCCTGGAGCACTCTAGCGGGTGGGGTTCAAAACATTCAGTACTTC

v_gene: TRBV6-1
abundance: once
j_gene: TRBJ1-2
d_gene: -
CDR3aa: CASSDPVGGLGYTF
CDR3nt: TGTGCCAGCAGTGACCCGGTCGGGGGGCTCGGCTACACCTTC

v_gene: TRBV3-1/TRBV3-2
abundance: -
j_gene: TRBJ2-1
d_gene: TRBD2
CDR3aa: CASSLSGGDNEQFF
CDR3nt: TGTGCCAGCAGCCTCTCGGGAGGGGACAATGAGCAGTTCTTC

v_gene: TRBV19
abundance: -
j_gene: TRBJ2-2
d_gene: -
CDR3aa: CASSSIRQTGELFF
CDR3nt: TGTGCCAGTAGTTCCATACGCCAAACCGGGGAGCTGTTTTTT

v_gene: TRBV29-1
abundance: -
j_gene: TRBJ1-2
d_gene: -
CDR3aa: CSVYGDLEGYTF
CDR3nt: TGCAGCGTCTATGGGGACCTTGAGGGCTACACCTTC

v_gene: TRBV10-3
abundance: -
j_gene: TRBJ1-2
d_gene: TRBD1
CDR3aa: CAISGQGRGYTF
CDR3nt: TGTGCCATTTCCGGACAGGGTAGGGGCTACACCTTC

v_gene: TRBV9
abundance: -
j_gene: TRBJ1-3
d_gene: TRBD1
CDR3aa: CASSDQGAAGNTIYF
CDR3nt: TGTGCCAGCAGCGATCAGGGGGCTGCGGGAAACACCATATATTTT